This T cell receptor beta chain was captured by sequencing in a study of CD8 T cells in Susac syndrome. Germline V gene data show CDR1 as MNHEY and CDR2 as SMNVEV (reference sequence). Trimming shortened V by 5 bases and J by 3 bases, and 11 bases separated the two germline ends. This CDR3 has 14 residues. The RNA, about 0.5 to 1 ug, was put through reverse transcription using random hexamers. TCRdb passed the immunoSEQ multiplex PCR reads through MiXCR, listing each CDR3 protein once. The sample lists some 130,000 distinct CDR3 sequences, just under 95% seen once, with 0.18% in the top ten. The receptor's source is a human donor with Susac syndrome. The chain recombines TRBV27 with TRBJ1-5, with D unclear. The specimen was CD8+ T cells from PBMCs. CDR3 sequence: CASSPIPNNQPQHF. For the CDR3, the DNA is TGTGCCAGCAGTCCAATACCGAACAATCAGCCCCAGCATTTT.